One and the same sample provided the 12 T cell receptor beta chains below, sequenced in a study of T cells in Graves' hyperthyroidism and ophthalmopathy. Amplification of TCR beta CDR3 regions used RNA as the template. Carried out on the TCR CDR3, a first-round RT-PCR used the HTBI primer set. TCRdb ran MiXCR on the multiplex PCR reads and lists one entry per CDR3 protein. Of nearly 600,000 distinct CDR3 sequences in the sample, 13% to 15% were seen once. Source material: blood. The receptor source for this set is a woman in her late teens or twenties with Graves' ophthalmopathy.

The DNA of the CDR3 is TGTGCCAGCAGAGGGGGCGCTTCCTACGAGCAGTACTTC. Protein sequence: CASRGGASYEQYF. The chain employs TRBV11-2 and TRBJ2-7; TRBD1 agrees at 7 bases. CDR1 is SGHAT, CDR2 FQNNGV, per germline. This CDR3 is 13 amino acids long. V was clipped by 6 bases and J by 1 base; unmatched bases: 3. Full variable domain (missing parts from reference TRBV11-2 and TRBJ2-7): EAGVAQSPRYKIIEKRQSVAFWCNPISGHATLYWYQQILGQGPKLLIQFQNNGVVDDSQLPKDRFSAERLKGVDSTLKIQPAKLEDSAVYLCASRGGASYEQYFGPGTRLTVT.

This clonotype was counted a few times. J is TRBJ1-4 and V is TRBV6-2 or TRBV6-3, with D uncertain. The germline V gene encodes CDR1 MNHEY and CDR2 SVGEGT. The V gene lost 5 bases and the J gene lost 8 bases, with 9 bases spanning the gap. The CDR3 totals 12 residues. The DNA for the CDR3 is TGTGCCAGCAGTCTGCTATACGAAAAACTGTTTTTT. This encodes CASSLLYEKLFF.

This clonotype showed up many times. The V gene is TRBV7-9, the J gene TRBJ2-4, with 8 bases identical to TRBD2. J gave up 3 bases and V 5 bases, and 3 bases lay outside the gene matches. This CDR3 comprises 14 residues. From germline, CDR1 is SEHNR and CDR2 FQNEAQ (reference sequence). CDR3 DNA: TGTGCCAGCAGCAGCGGGGGAAGCAAAAACATTCAGTACTTC. This sequence encodes CASSSGGSKNIQYF.

The sample holds a few counts of this clonotype. The chain links TRBV12-3 or TRBV12-4 to TRBJ2-1, with D perhaps TRBD2 (6 bases). Trimming cost V 7 bases and J 6 bases, with 10 bases left between them. The CDR3 spans 12 residues. The DNA of the CDR3 is TGTGCCAGCATCGGGACTGGCAATGAGCAGTTCTTC. It translates to CASIGTGNEQFF.

This clonotype has at least ten counts. The V and J genes are TRBV12-3 or TRBV12-4 and TRBJ2-2, with no clear D. The V end lost 2 bases, the J end lost 5 bases, and 6 bases lay between the germline ends. The CDR3 extends over 13 amino acids. The CDR3 DNA reads as TGTGCCAGCAGTTTATTCCGGACCGGGGAGCTGTTTTTT. Translation: CASSLFRTGELFF.

Many counts were recorded for this clonotype. The chain has TRBV12-3 or TRBV12-4 and TRBJ1-5; perhaps TRBD1 as D (5 bases). The V end lost 8 bases, the J end lost 6 bases, and 23 bases lay between the germline ends. The CDR3 runs to 16 residues. CDR3 DNA: TGTGCCAGCGGAGATACCGGGACGGGGAAAAGTCAGCCCCAGCATTTT. Its protein product is CASGDTGTGKSQPQHF.

This sequence joins TRBV19 and TRBJ1-2, with TRBD1 matching 10 bases. CDR3 length: 14 amino acids. Trimming cost V 5 bases and J 4 bases; bases outside gene matches: 4. Per the germline V gene, CDR1 is LNHDA and CDR2 is SQIVND (reference sequence). DNA for the CDR3: TGTGCCAGTAGTCCCGGGACAGGGGTCTATGGCTACACCTTC. Its protein product is CASSPGTGVYGYTF.

This clonotype was observed many times. This rearrangement joins TRBV12-3 or TRBV12-4 to TRBJ1-1; D unresolved. There are 12 residues in the CDR3. Trimming left V 3 bases short and J 7 bases short, with 9 bases between. The CDR3 here is CASSFVFLEAFF. The CDR3 DNA reads as TGTGCCAGCAGTTTCGTCTTCCTTGAAGCTTTCTTT.

The sample holds a few counts of this clonotype. This sequence joins TRBV5-1 and TRBJ1-2, with 9 bases that match TRBD1. Germline-derived CDR1 and CDR2 are SGHRS and YFSETQ. The CDR3 runs to 15 residues. V shed 3 bases, J shed 3 bases, and the junction held 6 bases outside the gene matches. The CDR3 DNA reads TGCGCCAGCAGCTCCGCACAGGGGGCTGACTATGGCTACACCTTC. Residues: CASSSAQGADYGYTF. The variable domain in full, with the rest retrieved from reference TRBV5-1 and TRBJ1-2, is KAGVTQTPRYLIKTRGQQVTLSCSPISGHRSVSWYQQTPGQGLQFLFEYFSETQRNKGNFPGRFSGRQFSNSRSEMNVSTLELGDSALYLCASSSAQGADYGYTFGSGTRLTVV.

With respect to this clonotype: This may stem from a read error, because a much larger clone lies one nucleotide away. The J gene is TRBJ1-1, the V gene TRBV7-8; 9 nucleotides match TRBD1. The CDR3 runs to 16 residues. Germline loops: CDR1 SGHVS, CDR2 FQNEAQ. Germline trimming cut 8 bases from V and 1 base from J; bases unmatched to any gene: 11. The CDR3 sequence: CASGSLWTGANTEAFF. CDR3 bases: TGTGCCAGCGGCTCCCTCTGGACAGGGGCGAACACTGAAGCTTTCTTT. Variable domain in full (rest from reference TRBV7-8 and TRBJ1-1): GAGVSQSPRYKVAKRGQDVALRCDPISGHVSLFWYQQALGQGPEFLTYFQNEAQLDKSGLPSDRFFAERPEGSVSTLKIQRTQQEDSAVYLCASGSLWTGANTEAFFGQGTRLTVV.

This clonotype showed up many times. This sequence joins TRBV3-1 and TRBJ1-2; D is unclear. From germline, CDR1 is LGHDT and CDR2 YNNKEL (reference sequence). The CDR3 loop spans 17 amino acids. The germline V and J ends were trimmed by 1 base and 0 bases, with 15 bases remaining between them. The CDR3 nucleotides read TGTGCCAGCAGCCAAGTACTGGTCTGGCAGCCTAACTATGGCTACACCTTC. This sequence encodes CASSQVLVWQPNYGYTF.

This clonotype was detected many times. CDR3 residues: CASSLLRRPLGYTF. The CDR3 bases are TGTGCCAGCAGTTTATTAAGGCGTCCCCTTGGCTACACCTTC. The rearrangement joins TRBV28 to TRBJ1-2, with no clear D. V was clipped by 1 base and J by 7 bases, with 13 bases between them. Per the germline V gene, CDR1 is MDHEN and CDR2 is SYDVKM. The CDR3 sequence is 14 residues long.